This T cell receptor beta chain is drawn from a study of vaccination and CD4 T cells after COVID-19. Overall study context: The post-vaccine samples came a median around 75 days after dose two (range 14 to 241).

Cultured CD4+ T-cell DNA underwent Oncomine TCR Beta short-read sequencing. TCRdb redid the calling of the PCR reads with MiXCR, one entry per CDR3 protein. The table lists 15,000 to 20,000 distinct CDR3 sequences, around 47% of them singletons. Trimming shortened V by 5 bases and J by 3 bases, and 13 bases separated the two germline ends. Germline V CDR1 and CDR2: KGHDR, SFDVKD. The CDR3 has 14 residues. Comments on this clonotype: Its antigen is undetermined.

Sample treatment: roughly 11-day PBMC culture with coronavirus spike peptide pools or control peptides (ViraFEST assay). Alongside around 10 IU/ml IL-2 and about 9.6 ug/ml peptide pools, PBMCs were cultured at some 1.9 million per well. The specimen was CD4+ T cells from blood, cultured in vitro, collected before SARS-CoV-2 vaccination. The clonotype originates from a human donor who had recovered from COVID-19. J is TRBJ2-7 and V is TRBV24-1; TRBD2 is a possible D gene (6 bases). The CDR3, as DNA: TGTGCCACCAGTGGGAGGGTGGGGAACTACGAGCAGTACTTC. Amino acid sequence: CATSGRVGNYEQYF.